This T cell receptor beta chain derives from a study of T cell repertoires in cytomegalovirus infection. Overall study context: Both a matching HLA type and CMV infection were indicated by public TCR beta signatures.

Findings and limits, study-wide: Carriers of CMV plus the relevant HLA were identified by cumulative public TCR beta family frequency. HLA-C-restricted CMV clonotypes gave the most frequent clonotype in two of eight donors.

This clonotype showed up many times. Antigen: not known. One entry per CDR3 protein results from TCRdb running MiXCR on the reads. Of about 260,000 distinct CDR3 sequences in the sample, around 13% were seen once. V was clipped by 4 bases and J by 0 bases, with 15 bases between them. This CDR3 region has 16 residues. Looked up from germline, CDR1 is SEHNR and CDR2 is FQNEAQ (reference sequence). This TCR was recovered from a human donor in good health (CMV status not recorded). Some clones in this sample may be carry-over from other donors' samples. The V gene is TRBV7-9, the J gene TRBJ2-5; the D gene is possibly TRBD1 (6 bases). Sequencing input: PBMCs. Here the CDR3 reads CASSSTGNKYQETQYF. The DNA for the CDR3 is TGTGCCAGCAGCTCCACAGGGAACAAGTACCAAGAGACCCAGTACTTC.